This T cell receptor beta chain came from a study of OX40 agonist ivuxolimab in advanced cancers. General study results and limits: Partial responders at 0.1-3.0 mg/kg showed near-lowest clonal expansion.

TCRdb keeps only in-frame clones here, not all; method: immunoSEQ multiplex PCR. The table includes about 110,000 clones, about nine tenths detected once. The CDR3 loop spans 15 amino acids. Germline V lookup: CDR1 LNHDA, CDR2 SQIVND (reference sequence). The J segment lost 7 bases and the V segment lost 6 bases, leaving 12 bases of the junction unmatched. Note on this clone: Antigen specificity is unknown.

The TCR originated in an adult with an advanced solid tumor such as melanoma, head and neck, liver or kidney cancer. The input for sequencing was CD4+ or CD8+ T cells sorted from blood, taken in a trial of the OX40 agonist ivuxolimab. The J gene is TRBJ2-1, the V gene TRBV19; 7 nucleotides match TRBD2. The CDR3 DNA reads as TGTGCCAGTAGGGCGCTGACTAGCCGTACAAATGAGCAGTTCTTC. This codes for CASRALTSRTNEQFF.